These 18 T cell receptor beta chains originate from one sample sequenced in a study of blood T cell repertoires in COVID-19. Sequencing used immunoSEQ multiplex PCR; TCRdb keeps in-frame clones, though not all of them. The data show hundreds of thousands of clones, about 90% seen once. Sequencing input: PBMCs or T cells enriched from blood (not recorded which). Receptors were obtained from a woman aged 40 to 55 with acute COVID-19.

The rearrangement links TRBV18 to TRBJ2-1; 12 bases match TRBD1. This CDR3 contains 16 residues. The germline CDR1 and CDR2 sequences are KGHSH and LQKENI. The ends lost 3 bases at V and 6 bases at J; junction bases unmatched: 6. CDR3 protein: CASSPRDRGPSNEQFF. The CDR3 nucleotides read TGTGCCAGCTCACCGAGGGACAGGGGGCCATCCAATGAGCAGTTCTTC.

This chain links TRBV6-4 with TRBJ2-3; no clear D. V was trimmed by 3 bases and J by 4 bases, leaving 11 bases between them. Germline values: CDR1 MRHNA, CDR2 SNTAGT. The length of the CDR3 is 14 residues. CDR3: CASSESHYSDTQYF. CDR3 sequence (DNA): TGTGCCAGCAGTGAATCTCACTACTCAGATACGCAGTATTTT.

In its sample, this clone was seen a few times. The CDR3 DNA sequence: TGTGCCAGCAGCCAAGGGGACAGGTTTCCCTACGAGCAGTACTTC. This codes for CASSQGDRFPYEQYF. The chain has TRBV4-2 and TRBJ2-7, with 8 bases aligning to TRBD1. Germline loops: CDR1 LGHNA, CDR2 YNFKEQ. With 1 base clipped from V and 2 bases from J, the junction kept 4 bases outside the gene matches. This CDR3 is 15 amino acids long.

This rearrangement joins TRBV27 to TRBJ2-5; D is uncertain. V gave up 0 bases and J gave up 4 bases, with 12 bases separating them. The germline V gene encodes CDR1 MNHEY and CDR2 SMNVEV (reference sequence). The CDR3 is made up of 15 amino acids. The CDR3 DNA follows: TGTGCCAGCAGTTTATCACCGGGTAGCATAGAGACCCAGTACTTC. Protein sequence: CASSLSPGSIETQYF.

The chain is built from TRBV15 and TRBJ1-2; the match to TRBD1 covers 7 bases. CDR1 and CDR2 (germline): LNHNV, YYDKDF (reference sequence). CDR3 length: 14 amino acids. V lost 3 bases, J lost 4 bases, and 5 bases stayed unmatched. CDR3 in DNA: TGTGCCACCAGCAGCGACAGGGTGGGCTATGGCTACACCTTC. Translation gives CATSSDRVGYGYTF.

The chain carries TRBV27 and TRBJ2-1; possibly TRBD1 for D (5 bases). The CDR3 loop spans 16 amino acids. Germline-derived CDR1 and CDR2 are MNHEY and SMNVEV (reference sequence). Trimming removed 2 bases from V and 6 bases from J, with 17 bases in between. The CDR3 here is CASSLRSGGAGNEQFF. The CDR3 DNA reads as TGTGCCAGCAGTTTAAGATCCGGTGGGGCCGGCAATGAGCAGTTCTTC.

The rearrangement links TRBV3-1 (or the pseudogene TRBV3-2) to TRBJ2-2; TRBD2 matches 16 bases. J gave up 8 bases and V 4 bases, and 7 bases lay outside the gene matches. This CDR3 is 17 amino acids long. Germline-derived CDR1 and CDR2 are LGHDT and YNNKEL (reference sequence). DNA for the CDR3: TGTGCCAGCAGCCTCGGGACTAGCGGGAGGGCTAATGGGGAGCTGTTTTTT. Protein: CASSLGTSGRANGELFF.

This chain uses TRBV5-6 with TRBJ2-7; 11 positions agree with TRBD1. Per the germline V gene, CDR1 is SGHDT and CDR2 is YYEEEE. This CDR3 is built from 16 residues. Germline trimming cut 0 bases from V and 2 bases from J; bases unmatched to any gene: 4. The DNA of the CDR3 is TGTGCCAGCAGCTTGGTCGGGACAGGGGGTCCCTACGAGCAGTACTTC. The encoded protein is CASSLVGTGGPYEQYF.

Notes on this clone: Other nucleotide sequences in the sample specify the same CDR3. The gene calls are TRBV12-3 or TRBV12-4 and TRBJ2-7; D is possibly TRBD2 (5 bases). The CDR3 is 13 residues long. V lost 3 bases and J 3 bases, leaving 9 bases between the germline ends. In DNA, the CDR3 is TGTGCCAGCAGTTTTGGTGGGAGCTACGAGCAGTACTTC. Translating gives CASSFGGSYEQYF.

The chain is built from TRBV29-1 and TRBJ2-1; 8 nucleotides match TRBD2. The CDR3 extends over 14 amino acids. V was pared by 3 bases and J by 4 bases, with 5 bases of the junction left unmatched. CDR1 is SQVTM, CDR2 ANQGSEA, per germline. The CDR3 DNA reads TGCAGCGTTGAGCCGGGAGGGCCTTACAATGAGCAGTTCTTC. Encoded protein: CSVEPGGPYNEQFF.

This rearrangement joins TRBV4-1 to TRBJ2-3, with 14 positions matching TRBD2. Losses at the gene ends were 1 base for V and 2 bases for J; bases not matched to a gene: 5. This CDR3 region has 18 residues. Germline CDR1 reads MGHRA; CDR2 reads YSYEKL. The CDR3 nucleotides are TGCGCCAGCAGCCAAGGATGGACTAGCGGGAGGTACACAGATACGCAGTATTTT. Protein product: CASSQGWTSGRYTDTQYF.

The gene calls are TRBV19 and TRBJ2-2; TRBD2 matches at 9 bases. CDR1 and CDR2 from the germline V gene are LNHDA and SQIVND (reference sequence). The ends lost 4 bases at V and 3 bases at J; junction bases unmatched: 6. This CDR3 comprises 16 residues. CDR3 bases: TGTGCCAGTAGTAGACGAGCGGGAGGATACACCGGGGAGCTGTTTTTT. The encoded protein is CASSRRAGGYTGELFF.

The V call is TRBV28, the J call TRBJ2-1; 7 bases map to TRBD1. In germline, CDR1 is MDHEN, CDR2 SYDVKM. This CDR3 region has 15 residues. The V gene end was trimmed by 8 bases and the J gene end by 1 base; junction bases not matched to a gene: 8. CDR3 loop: CASGPRGRSYNEQFF. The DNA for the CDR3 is TGTGCCAGCGGCCCGAGGGGGCGATCCTACAATGAGCAGTTCTTC.

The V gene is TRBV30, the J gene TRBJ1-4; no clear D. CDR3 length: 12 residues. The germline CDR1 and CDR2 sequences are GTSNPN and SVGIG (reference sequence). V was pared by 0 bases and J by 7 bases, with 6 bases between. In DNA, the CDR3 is TGTGCCTGGAGTGTATTGGCTGAAAAACTGTTTTTT. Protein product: CAWSVLAEKLFF. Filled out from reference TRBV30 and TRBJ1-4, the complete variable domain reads SQTIHQWPATLVQPVGSPLSLECTVEGTSNPNLYWYRQAAGRGLQLLFYSVGIGQISSEVPQNLSASRPQDRQFILSSKKLLLSDSGFYLCAWSVLAEKLFFGSGTQLSVL.

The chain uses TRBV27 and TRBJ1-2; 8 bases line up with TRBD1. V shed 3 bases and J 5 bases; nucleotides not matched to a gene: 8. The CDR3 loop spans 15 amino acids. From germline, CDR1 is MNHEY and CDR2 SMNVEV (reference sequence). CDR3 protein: CASSFYGQGVYGYTF. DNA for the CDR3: TGTGCCAGCAGTTTCTACGGACAGGGAGTTTATGGCTACACCTTC.

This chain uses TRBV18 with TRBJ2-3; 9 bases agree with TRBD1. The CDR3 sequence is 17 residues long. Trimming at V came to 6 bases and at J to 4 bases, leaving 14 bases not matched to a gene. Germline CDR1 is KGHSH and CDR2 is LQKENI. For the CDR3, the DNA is TGTGCCAGCTCGCACAACCGGGACAGGGAGAGGGCAGATACGCAGTATTTT. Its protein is CASSHNRDRERADTQYF. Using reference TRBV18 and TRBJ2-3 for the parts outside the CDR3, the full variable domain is NAGVMQNPRHLVRRRGQEARLRCSPMKGHSHVYWYRQLPEEGLKFMVYLQKENIIDESGMPKERFSAEFPKEGPSILRIQQVVRGDSAAYFCASSHNRDRERADTQYFGPGTRLTVL.

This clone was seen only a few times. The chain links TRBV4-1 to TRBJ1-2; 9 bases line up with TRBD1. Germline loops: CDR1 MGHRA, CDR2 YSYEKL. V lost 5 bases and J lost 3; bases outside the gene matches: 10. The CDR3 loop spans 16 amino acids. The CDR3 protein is CASSTRTGGKDYGYTF. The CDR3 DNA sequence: TGCGCCAGCAGCACCCGAACAGGGGGCAAGGACTATGGCTACACCTTC.

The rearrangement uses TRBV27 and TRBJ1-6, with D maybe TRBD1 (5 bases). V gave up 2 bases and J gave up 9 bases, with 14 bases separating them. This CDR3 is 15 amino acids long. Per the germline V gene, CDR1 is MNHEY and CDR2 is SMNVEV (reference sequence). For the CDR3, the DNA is TGTGCCAGCAGTTTAAGCGGGACTTTAAGTTCACCCCTCCACTTT. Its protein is CASSLSGTLSSPLHF.